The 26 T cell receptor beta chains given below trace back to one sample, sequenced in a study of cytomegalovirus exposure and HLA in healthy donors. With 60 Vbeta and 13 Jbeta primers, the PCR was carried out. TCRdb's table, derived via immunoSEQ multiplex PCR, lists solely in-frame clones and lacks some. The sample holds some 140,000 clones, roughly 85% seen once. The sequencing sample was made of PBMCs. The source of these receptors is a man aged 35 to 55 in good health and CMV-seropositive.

CDR3 DNA sequence: TGTGCCAGCAGCCAACGCCCCCGACAGCACAATGAGCAGTTCTTC. This codes for CASSQRPRQHNEQFF. The gene calls are TRBV11-2 and TRBJ2-1; D might be TRBD1 (5 bases). Trimming pared 5 bases from V and 5 bases from J, leaving 16 bases between. The CDR3 totals 15 residues. Germline V gene lookup returns CDR1 SGHAT and CDR2 FQNNGV.

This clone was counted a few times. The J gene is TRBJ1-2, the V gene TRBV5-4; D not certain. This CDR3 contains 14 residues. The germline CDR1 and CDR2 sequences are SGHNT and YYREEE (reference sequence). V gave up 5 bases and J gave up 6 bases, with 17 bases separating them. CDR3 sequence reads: CASSPTYYTDGYTF. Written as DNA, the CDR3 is TGTGCCAGCAGTCCGACCTACTACACGGATGGCTACACCTTC. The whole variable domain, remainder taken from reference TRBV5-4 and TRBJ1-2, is ETGVTQSPTHLIKTRGQQVTLRCSSQSGHNTVSWYQQALGQGPQFIFQYYREEENGRGNFPPRFSGLQFPNYSSELNVNALELDDSALYLCASSPTYYTDGYTFGSGTRLTVV.

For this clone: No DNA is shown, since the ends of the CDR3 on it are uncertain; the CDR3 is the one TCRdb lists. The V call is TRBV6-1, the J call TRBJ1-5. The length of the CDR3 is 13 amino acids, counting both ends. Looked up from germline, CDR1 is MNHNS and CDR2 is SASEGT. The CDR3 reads CASRDEGYGPSIF.

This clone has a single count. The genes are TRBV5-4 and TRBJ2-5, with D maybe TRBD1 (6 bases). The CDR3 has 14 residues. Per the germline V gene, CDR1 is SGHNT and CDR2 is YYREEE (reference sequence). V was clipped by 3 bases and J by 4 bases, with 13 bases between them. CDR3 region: CASSSTGTRETQYF. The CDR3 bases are TGTGCCAGCAGCTCTACAGGGACGCGAGAGACCCAGTACTTC.

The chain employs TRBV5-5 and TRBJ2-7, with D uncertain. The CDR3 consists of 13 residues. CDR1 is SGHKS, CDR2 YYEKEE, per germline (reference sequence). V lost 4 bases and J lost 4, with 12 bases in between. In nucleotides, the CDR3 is TGTGCCAGCAGCAAACTCGAAGTGTACGAGCAGTACTTC. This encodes CASSKLEVYEQYF. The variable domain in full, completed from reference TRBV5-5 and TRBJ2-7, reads DAGVTQSPTHLIKTRGQQVTLRCSPISGHKSVSWYQQVLGQGPQFIFQYYEKEERGRGNFPDRFSARQFPNYSSELNVNALLLGDSALYLCASSKLEVYEQYFGPGTRLTVT.

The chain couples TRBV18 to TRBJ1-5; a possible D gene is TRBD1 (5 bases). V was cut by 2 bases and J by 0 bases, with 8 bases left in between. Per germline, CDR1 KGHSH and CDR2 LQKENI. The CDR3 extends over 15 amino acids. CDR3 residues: CASSPGAFSNQPQHF. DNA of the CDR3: TGTGCCAGCTCACCAGGGGCGTTTAGCAATCAGCCCCAGCATTTT.

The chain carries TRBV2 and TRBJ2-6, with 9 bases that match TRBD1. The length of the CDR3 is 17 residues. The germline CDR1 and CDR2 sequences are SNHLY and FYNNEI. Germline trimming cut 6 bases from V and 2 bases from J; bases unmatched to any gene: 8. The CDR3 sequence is CASRSGQGPPGANVLTF. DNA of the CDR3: TGTGCCAGCAGATCGGGACAGGGTCCTCCTGGGGCCAACGTCCTGACTTTC.

CDR3 protein: CASSRISYNEQFF. In DNA form, the CDR3 reads TGTGCCAGCAGCCGTATCTCCTACAATGAGCAGTTCTTC. This chain connects TRBV11-2 to TRBJ2-1; D gene ambiguous. The CDR3 length is 13 residues. V was clipped by 5 bases and J by 0 bases, with 5 bases between them. The germline gives CDR1 SGHAT, CDR2 FQNNGV.

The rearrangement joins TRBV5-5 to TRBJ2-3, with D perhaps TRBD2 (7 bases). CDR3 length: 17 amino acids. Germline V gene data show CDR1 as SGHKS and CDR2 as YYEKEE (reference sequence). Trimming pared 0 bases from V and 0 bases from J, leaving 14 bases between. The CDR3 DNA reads TGTGCCAGCAGCTTGGTCGGGGGGCGGTGGAGCACAGATACGCAGTATTTT. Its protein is CASSLVGGRWSTDTQYF.

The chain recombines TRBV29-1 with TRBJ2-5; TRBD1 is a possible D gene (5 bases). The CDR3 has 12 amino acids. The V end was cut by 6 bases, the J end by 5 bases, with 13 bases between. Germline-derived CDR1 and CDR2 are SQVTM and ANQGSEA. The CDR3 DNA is TGCAGCGTCATTAAGGGGCAGGAGACCCAGTACTTC. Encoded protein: CSVIKGQETQYF.

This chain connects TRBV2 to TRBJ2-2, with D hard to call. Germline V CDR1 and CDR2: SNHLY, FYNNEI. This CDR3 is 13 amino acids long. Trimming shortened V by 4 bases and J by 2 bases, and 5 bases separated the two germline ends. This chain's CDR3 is CASSVYNTGELFF. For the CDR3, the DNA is TGTGCCAGCAGTGTCTACAACACCGGGGAGCTGTTTTTT. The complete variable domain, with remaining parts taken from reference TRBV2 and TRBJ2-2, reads EPEVTQTPSHQVTQMGQEVILRCVPISNHLYFYWYRQILGQKVEFLVSFYNNEISEKSEIFDDQFSVERPDGSNFTLKIRSTKLEDSAMYFCASSVYNTGELFFGEGSRLTVL.

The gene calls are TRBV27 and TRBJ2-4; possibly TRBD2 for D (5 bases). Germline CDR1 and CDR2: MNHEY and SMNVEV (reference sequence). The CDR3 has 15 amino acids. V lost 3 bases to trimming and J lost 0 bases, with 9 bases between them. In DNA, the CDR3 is TGTGCCAGCAGTTTTGGAGGCCTAGCCAAAAACATTCAGTACTTC. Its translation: CASSFGGLAKNIQYF.

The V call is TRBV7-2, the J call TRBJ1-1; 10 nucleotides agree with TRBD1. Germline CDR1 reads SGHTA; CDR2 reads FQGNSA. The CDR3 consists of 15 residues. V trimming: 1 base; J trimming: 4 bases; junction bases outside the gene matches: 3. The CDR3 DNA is TGTGCCAGCAGCTTAGTGGGACAGGGGAGCACTGAAGCTTTCTTT. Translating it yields CASSLVGQGSTEAFF. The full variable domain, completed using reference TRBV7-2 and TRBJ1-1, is GAGVSQSPSNKVTEKGKDVELRCDPISGHTALYWYRQSLGQGLEFLIYFQGNSAPDKSGLPSDRFSAERTGGSVSTLTIQRTQQEDSAVYLCASSLVGQGSTEAFFGQGTRLTVV.

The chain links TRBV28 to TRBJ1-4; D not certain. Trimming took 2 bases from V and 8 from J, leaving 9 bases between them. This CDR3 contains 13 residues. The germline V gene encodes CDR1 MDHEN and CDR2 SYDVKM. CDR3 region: CASSLVGYEKLFF. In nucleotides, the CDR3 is TGTGCCAGCAGTTTAGTCGGGTACGAAAAACTGTTTTTT.

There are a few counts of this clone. CDR3 bases: TGTGCCAGCGGAGCGGGGGGCGCCTACACTGAAGCTTTCTTT. Translating it yields CASGAGGAYTEAFF. V usage is TRBV19 and J usage is TRBJ1-1; D possibly corresponds to TRBD1 (6 bases). Looked up from germline, CDR1 is LNHDA and CDR2 is SQIVND (reference sequence). Deletions cut 9 bases from V and 3 bases from J, with 17 bases between. The CDR3 consists of 14 residues.

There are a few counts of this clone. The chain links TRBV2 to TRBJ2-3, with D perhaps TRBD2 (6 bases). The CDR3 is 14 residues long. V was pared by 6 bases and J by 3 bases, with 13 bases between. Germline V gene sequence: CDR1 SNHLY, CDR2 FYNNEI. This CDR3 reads CASSLGGRTDTQYF. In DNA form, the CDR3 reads TGTGCCAGCAGCTTGGGAGGAAGGACAGATACGCAGTATTTT.

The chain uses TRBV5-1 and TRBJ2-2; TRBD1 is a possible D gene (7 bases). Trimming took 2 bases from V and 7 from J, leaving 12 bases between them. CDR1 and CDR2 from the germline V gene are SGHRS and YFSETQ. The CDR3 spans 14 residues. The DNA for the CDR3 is TGCGCCAGCAGCTTTGACAGGGAGGTCGGGGAGCTGTTTTTT. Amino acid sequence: CASSFDREVGELFF. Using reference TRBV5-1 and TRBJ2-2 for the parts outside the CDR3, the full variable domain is KAGVTQTPRYLIKTRGQQVTLSCSPISGHRSVSWYQQTPGQGLQFLFEYFSETQRNKGNFPGRFSGRQFSNSRSEMNVSTLELGDSALYLCASSFDREVGELFFGEGSRLTVL.

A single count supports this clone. The CDR3 DNA reads as TGTGCCAGCAGTGAACACCTCCCGGATAGGGGATACGAGCAGTACTTC. As protein: CASSEHLPDRGYEQYF. The chain joins TRBV6-1 to TRBJ2-7; TRBD1 is a possible D gene (5 bases). Germline V gene data show CDR1 as MNHNS and CDR2 as SASEGT. The CDR3 loop spans 16 amino acids. V lost 2 bases and J lost 4, with 18 bases in between.

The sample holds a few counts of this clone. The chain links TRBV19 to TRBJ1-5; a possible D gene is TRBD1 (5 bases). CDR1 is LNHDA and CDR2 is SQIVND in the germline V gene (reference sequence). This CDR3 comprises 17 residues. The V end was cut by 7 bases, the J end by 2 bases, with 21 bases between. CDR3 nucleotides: TGTGCCAGTACCACCATCTGGGGGGTAGATGGCAATCAGCCCCAGCATTTT. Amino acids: CASTTIWGVDGNQPQHF.

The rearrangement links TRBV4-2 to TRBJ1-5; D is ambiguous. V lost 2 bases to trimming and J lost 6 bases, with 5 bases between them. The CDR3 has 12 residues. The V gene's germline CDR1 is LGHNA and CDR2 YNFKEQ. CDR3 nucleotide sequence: TGTGCCAGCAGCCAAAGCGGTCAGCCCCAGCATTTT. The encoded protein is CASSQSGQPQHF.

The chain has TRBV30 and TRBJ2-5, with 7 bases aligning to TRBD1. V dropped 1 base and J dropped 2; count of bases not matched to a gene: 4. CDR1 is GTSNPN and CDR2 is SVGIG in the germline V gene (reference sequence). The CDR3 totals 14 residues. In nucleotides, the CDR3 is TGTGCCTGGAGTGCCGACAGGGATCAAGAGACCCAGTACTTC. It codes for CAWSADRDQETQYF.

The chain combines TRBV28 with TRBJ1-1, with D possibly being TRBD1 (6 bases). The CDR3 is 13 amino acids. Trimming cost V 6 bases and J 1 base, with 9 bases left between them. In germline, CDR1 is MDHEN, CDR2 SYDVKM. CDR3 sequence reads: CASRQTGNTEAFF. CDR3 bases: TGTGCCAGCAGACAGACAGGGAACACTGAAGCTTTCTTT.

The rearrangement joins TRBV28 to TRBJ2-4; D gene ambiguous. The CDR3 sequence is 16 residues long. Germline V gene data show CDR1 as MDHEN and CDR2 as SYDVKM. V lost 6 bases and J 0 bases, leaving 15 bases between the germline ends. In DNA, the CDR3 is TGTGCCAGCAGGCCCCCGAATGCGGTAGCCAAAAACATTCAGTACTTC. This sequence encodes CASRPPNAVAKNIQYF.

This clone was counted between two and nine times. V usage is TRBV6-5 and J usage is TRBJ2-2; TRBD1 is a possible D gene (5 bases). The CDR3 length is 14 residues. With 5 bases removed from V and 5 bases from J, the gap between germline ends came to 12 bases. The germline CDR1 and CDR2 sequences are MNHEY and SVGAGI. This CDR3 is CASSEVQGTGELFF. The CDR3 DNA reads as TGTGCCAGCAGTGAGGTTCAGGGAACCGGGGAGCTGTTTTTT.

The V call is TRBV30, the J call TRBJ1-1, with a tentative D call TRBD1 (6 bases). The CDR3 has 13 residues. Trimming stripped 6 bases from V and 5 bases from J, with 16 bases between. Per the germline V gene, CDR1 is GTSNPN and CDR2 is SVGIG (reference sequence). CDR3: CACQTGRGTEAFF. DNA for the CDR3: TGTGCCTGCCAGACAGGTCGAGGGACTGAAGCTTTCTTT.

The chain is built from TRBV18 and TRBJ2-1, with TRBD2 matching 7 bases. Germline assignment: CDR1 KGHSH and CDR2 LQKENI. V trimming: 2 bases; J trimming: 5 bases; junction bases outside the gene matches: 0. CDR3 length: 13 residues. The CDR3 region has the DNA TGTGCCAGCTCACCAGCGGGGGACAATGAGCAGTTCTTC. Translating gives CASSPAGDNEQFF.